The sequence of this T cell receptor beta chain was determined in a study of blood T cell repertoires in COVID-19. In the study overall: Symptom resolution, clearance, or two negative PCRs marked the recovered donors of Cohort 3.

Adults between about 18 and 89 years of age took part from fewer than 30 US areas. Generated by immunoSEQ multiplex PCR, the TCRdb table keeps only in-frame clones and is missing some. The repertoire holds about 230,000 clones, with 80% to 90% as singletons. The source is a woman aged 50 to 65 in a cohort exposed to, infected with or recovered from COVID-19 (not recorded which). The specimen was PBMCs or T cells enriched from blood (not recorded which).

CDR3 in DNA: TGCGCCAGCAGCCACCTTCGGGGCAGGGGGAATGAAAAACTGTTTTTT. Residues: CASSHLRGRGNEKLFF. The V gene is TRBV4-1, the J gene TRBJ1-4; 7 nucleotides agree with TRBD1. CDR3 length equals 16 residues. Germline V gene lookup returns CDR1 MGHRA and CDR2 YSYEKL. With 3 bases clipped from V and 5 bases from J, the junction kept 9 bases outside the gene matches.